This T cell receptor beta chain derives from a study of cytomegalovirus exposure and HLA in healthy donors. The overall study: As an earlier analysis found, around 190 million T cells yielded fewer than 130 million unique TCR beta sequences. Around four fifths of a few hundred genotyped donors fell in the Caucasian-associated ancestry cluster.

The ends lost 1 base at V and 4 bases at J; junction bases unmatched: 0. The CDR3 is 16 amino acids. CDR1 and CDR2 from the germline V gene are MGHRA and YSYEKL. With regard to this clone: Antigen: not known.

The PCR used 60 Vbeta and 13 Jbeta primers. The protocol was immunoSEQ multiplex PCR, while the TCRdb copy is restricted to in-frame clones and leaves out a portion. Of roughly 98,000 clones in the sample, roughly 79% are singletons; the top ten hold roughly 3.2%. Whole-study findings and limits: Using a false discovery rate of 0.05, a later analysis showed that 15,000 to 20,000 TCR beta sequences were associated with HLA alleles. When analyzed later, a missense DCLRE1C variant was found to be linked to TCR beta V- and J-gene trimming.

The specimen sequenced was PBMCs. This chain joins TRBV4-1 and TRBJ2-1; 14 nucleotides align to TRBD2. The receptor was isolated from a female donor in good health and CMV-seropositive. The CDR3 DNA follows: TGCGCCAGCAGCCAAGGACTAGCGGGAGGGTACAATGAGCAGTTCTTC. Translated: CASSQGLAGGYNEQFF.